Listed below are T cell receptor beta chains from one sample, sequenced in a study of cytomegalovirus exposure and HLA in healthy donors. Profiling relied on immunoSEQ multiplex PCR, and the TCRdb table lists in-frame clones only, not all of them. This table has about 160,000 clones, around four fifths appearing once. The sample taken for sequencing was PBMCs. The receptors were gathered from a man younger than 30 in good health and CMV-seropositive. The CDR3 runs from the conserved cysteine through the conserved F or W. The D gene is left open where the match is weak. Expanded clones get a size class; other rows say once, few or many, or leave the size out.

>TRBJ1-5|.|.|TRBV28
CASSWQGINQPQHF
TGTGCCAGCAGCTGGCAGGGGATCAATCAGCCCCAGCATTTT
>TRBJ1-3|.|.|TRBV2
CASSRSANTIYF
TGTGCCAGCAGCCGCAGCGCAAACACCATATATTTT
>TRBJ2-1|.|few|TRBV4-2
CASSQESSGGASFDEQFF
TGTGCCAGCAGCCAAGAAAGTAGTGGGGGGGCCTCATTCGATGAGCAGTTCTTC
>TRBJ2-2|.|.|TRBV19
CASLGGPGLSTGELFF
TGTGCCAGCCTTGGAGGGCCCGGTCTGAGCACCGGGGAGCTGTTTTTT
>TRBJ2-1|TRBD2|.|TRBV30
CAWSWLAGVGEQFF
TGTGCCTGGAGTTGGCTAGCGGGAGTTGGTGAGCAGTTCTTC
>TRBJ2-1|TRBD2|.|TRBV19
CASRLAGDNEQFF
TGTGCCAGTCGACTAGCGGGAGACAATGAGCAGTTCTTC
>TRBJ1-3|.|.|TRBV2
CASRQGAGNTIYF
TGTGCCAGCAGACAGGGTGCTGGAAACACCATATATTTT
>TRBJ2-3|.|.|TRBV7-9
CASSFSGGDTQYF
TGTGCCAGCAGCTTTTCAGGAGGGGATACGCAGTATTTT
>TRBJ2-1|TRBD1|.|TRBV29-1
CSVSDRVNEQFF
TGCAGCGTATCGGACAGGGTCAATGAGCAGTTCTTC
>TRBJ2-7|TRBD2|.|TRBV29-1
CSAFGTSGTYEQYF
TGCAGCGCCTTTGGGACTAGCGGAACCTACGAGCAGTACTTC
>TRBJ1-2|TRBD1|.|TRBV6-1
CASSVTGGALGYGYTF
TGTGCCAGCAGTGTGACAGGGGGCGCGTTGGGCTATGGCTACACCTTC
>TRBJ1-2|.|.|TRBV4-2
CASSQEQQGSHYYGYTF
TGTGCCAGCAGCCAAGAGCAACAGGGTAGTCATTACTATGGCTACACCTTC
>TRBJ1-4|.|.|TRBV28
CASRGFVEKLFF
TGTGCCAGCCGGGGGTTTGTTGAAAAACTGTTTTTT
>TRBJ1-1|.|.|TRBV18
CASSHGMWPGNTEAFF
TGTGCCAGCTCACACGGAATGTGGCCGGGGAACACTGAAGCTTTCTTT
>TRBJ1-5|.|.|TRBV6-1
CASHNRFEPQHF
TGTGCCAGCCATAATCGGTTTGAGCCCCAGCATTTT
>TRBJ1-1|TRBD1|once|TRBV7-9
CASSRTTGEGEGNTEAFF
TGTGCCAGCAGCCGGACGACAGGGGAGGGCGAGGGGAACACTGAAGCTTTCTTT
>TRBJ2-7|.|.|TRBV30
CAWSVEGRSLEQYF
TGTGCCTGGAGTGTAGAGGGTAGGTCCCTCGAGCAGTACTTC
>TRBJ2-7|.|.|TRBV30
CAWSRTYEQYF
TGTGCCTGGAGTCGTACCTACGAGCAGTACTTC
>TRBJ1-1|.|few|TRBV7-8
CASSPRGEGMNTEAFF
TGTGCCAGCAGCCCCCGGGGGGAGGGCATGAACACTGAAGCTTTCTTT
>TRBJ1-1|TRBD1|.|TRBV9
CASSVSGGDTEAFF
TGTGCCAGCAGCGTATCAGGGGGAGACACTGAAGCTTTCTTT
>TRBJ1-1|.|.|TRBV28
CASSLGGRGEAFF
TGTGCCAGCAGTTTAGGGGGCAGGGGTGAAGCTTTCTTT
>TRBJ2-3|TRBD2|.|TRBV18
CASSPSGRESDTQYF
TGTGCCAGCTCACCTAGCGGGAGGGAATCAGATACGCAGTATTTT
>TRBJ2-5|TRBD1|.|TRBV5-1
CASSLLYDGGQKETQYF
TGCGCCAGCAGCTTGTTGTATGATGGGGGACAGAAAGAGACCCAGTACTTC
>TRBJ2-2|.|.|TRBV6-5
CASSYPDGFDTGELFF
TGTGCCAGCAGTTACCCCGACGGGTTCGACACCGGGGAGCTGTTTTTT
>TRBJ1-5|.|.|TRBV19
CASSIRSAVSMGNQPQHF
TGTGCCAGTAGTATCCGGAGTGCGGTTAGTATGGGCAATCAGCCCCAGCATTTT
>TRBJ1-5|.|.|TRBV28
CASSFVNGRGNQPQHF
TGTGCCAGCAGTTTCGTTAACGGCAGGGGCAATCAGCCCCAGCATTTT
>TRBJ2-7|TRBD1|.|TRBV30
CAWRLGQTYEQYF
TGTGCCTGGAGGTTGGGACAGACCTACGAGCAGTACTTC
>TRBJ2-4|.|.|TRBV4-1
CASSQVGGTLAKNIQYF
TGCGCCAGCAGCCAAGTCGGCGGGACGTTAGCCAAAAACATTCAGTACTTC
>TRBJ2-7|.|.|TRBV4-1
CASSPQPGQAEQYF
TGCGCCAGCAGCCCCCAGCCGGGACAAGCTGAGCAGTACTTC
>TRBJ1-1|TRBD1|.|TRBV4-1
CASSHRDRGNTEAFF
TGCGCCAGCAGCCATCGGGACAGGGGGAACACTGAAGCTTTCTTT
>TRBJ1-1|.|.|TRBV28
CASSLYREVTEAFF
TGTGCCAGCAGTTTATATAGGGAGGTAACTGAAGCTTTCTTT
>TRBJ2-7|TRBD2|.|TRBV7-2
CASSLNGGDEQYF
TGTGCCAGCAGCTTGAACGGGGGGGACGAGCAGTACTTC
>TRBJ1-1|.|.|TRBV27
CASSSPDLRSDAFF
TGTGCCAGCAGCTCCCCGGACTTACGTTCTGACGCTTTCTTT